The text below deals with one T cell receptor (beta chain). Its antigen has not been determined. No base quality values were provided; no much bigger clone lies one nucleotide off. The CDR3 regions of human TCRbeta chains were subjected to immunosequencing. The study's own analysis went as follows. TCRs in the repertoires were matched against a reference library of SARS-CoV-2-specific TCRs that had been generated with the MIRA antigen-specificity platform. Breadth was defined as the fraction of unique TCRs that were SARS-CoV-2-associated, and depth was defined as the fraction of total T cells that were SARS-CoV-2-associated. Using the MIRA data, every spike-specific TCR was mapped to the spike region that the TCR reacted to and assigned to either a CD4 or a CD8 class. Log10-transformed breadth and depth values were compared by one-way ANOVA with Sidak's multiple comparisons tests. The clones in this table, taken by TCRdb from immuneACCESS, are in-frame only. Not every clone is retained; where verified, under half of the shortfall comes from an unresolved V gene, and the cause of the rest is unknown. Clone size and the V and J calls come from that table; the DNA yielded D and trimming. This sample comprises about 180,000 clones, 90% of them detected only once. The ten largest account for 1.5% of the sample.

The time point label of this sample denotes: baseline before first vaccination. Vaccinee samples came from UK trials COV001 and COV002, including a single-blind randomized controlled phase 2/3 trial of AZD1222 (ChAdOx1 nCoV-19) in healthy adults. Trial participant PBMC samples were collected at day 0 and day 28 after the second dose for TCRbeta chain sequencing. This record comes from a study of T cell responses to AZD1222 COVID-19 vaccine (dated by TCRdb to the early 2020s). Regarding the complete study: Because spike-specific TCR depth and breadth did not differ between the two schedules, AZD1222 recipients who got a second dose at roughly 4 weeks were pooled with those who got a second dose at roughly 12 weeks. A total of 230 or so trial participants underwent TCR sequencing, of whom about 200 received two doses of AZD1222 and 26 received two doses of the MenACWY control vaccine. Trial participants were enrolled by age into 18-55, 56-69 and 70-plus year subgroups, with approximately 160, 26 and 62 TCR-sequenced participants respectively.

What the study reported, not specific to this receptor: Because no day 14 peak-response samples were available, the repertoires could be characterized only after the peak T cell response. Only five to seven AZD1222 recipients were SARS-CoV-2 seropositive at baseline, limiting conclusions about previously exposed vaccinees. The whole spike protein was spanned by vaccine-associated CD4 TCRs, and dominant responses were seen in regions 160-218 and 743-854. Most participants were white British and females outnumbered males, and the authors suggested that clonal diversity may have been underestimated. A significant rise in spike-specific TCR breadth and depth was observed after two AZD1222 doses relative to day 0 and relative to MenACWY recipients. In the small 56-69-year group, the increase in depth fell short of significance, most likely because of low power. Reportedly, close to half of the unique spike-specific TCRs recognized epitopes lying outside the regions that are mutated in the B.1.351 and B.1.1.7 variants.

Looking up the germline V gene (reference sequence) yields CDR1 LGHDT and CDR2 YNNKEL. Compared with germline, V lacks 3 bases and J lacks 4 bases; bases without a gene match: 4. Including the terminal cysteine and phenylalanine, the CDR3 comprises 14 residues. The only DNA kept is the CDR3, 42 bases in frame from the first base. The TCR was taken from an adult in good health. The rearrangement joined TRBV3-1 (or the pseudogene TRBV3-2) to TRBJ1-1; 8 junctional bases match TRBD1. Here the sequenced sample was peripheral blood, taken on day 0 of AZD1222 vaccination. Here the CDR3 is given as CASSQITGGTEAFF. The DNA reads as follows: TGTGCCAGCAGCCAGATTACAGGGGGCACTGAAGCTTTCTTT.